This T cell receptor (beta chain) was observed in a study of T cell repertoires in cytomegalovirus infection. Study-wide background: Both recently identified HLA-C-restricted and well-studied HLA-B-restricted CMV epitopes were used in the study. Signatures in public TCR beta sequences pointed to both CMV infection and matching HLA type. Study-wide results and caveats: Public TCR beta family frequency separated CMV-and-HLA carriers, including in an independent cohort.

Comment on this clonotype: As yet, its antigen is unknown.

A single record per CDR3 protein comes from TCRdb applying MiXCR to the reads. The sample has roughly 990,000 distinct CDR3 sequences; around 31% are singletons. V lost 2 bases and J lost 3, with 8 bases in between. From germline, CDR1 is DFQATT and CDR2 SNEGSKA (reference sequence). CDR3 size: 13 residues. This sequence was found in a human donor in good health (CMV status not recorded). Some clones in this sample may be carry-over from other donors' samples. The sample was cultured CD8+ T cells from PBMCs, taken from culture after CMV antigen stimulation. The chain recombines TRBV20-1 with TRBJ1-5; no definite D call. The CDR3 is CSARSKTNQPQHF. The CDR3 DNA follows: TGCAGTGCTAGATCCAAAACCAATCAGCCCCAGCATTTT.